The 30 T cell receptor beta chains reported below all come from one sample, sequenced in a study of CD8 T cells in Susac syndrome. An input of about 0.5 to 1 ug of RNA was subjected to reverse transcription using random hexamers. TCRdb used MiXCR to reprocess the immunoSEQ multiplex PCR reads, holding one entry per CDR3 protein. The sample yields some 150,000 distinct CDR3 sequences, roughly 94% seen once. Sequenced: CD4+ T cells from PBMCs. The receptors shown here come from a human donor in good health.

The chain has TRBV6-1 and TRBJ2-5; TRBD1 might be the D (7 bases). Germline V gene lookup returns CDR1 MNHNS and CDR2 SASEGT. The CDR3 extends over 17 amino acids. Trimming stripped 5 bases from V and 5 bases from J, with 24 bases between. The CDR3 region is CASSPSRRAGGTETQYF. DNA for the CDR3: TGTGCCAGCAGTCCATCTCGGAGGGCAGGGGGTACGGAGACCCAGTACTTC.

The gene calls are TRBV28 and TRBJ2-5, with D unclear. From germline, CDR1 is MDHEN and CDR2 SYDVKM. The CDR3 length is 14 residues. With 5 bases removed from V and 5 bases from J, the gap between germline ends came to 15 bases. The CDR3 loop reads CASSPHSSPETQYF. Written as DNA, the CDR3 is TGTGCCAGCAGTCCGCACTCCTCTCCCGAGACCCAGTACTTC.

J is TRBJ1-2 and V is TRBV7-2; TRBD1 aligns across 9 bases. Trimming cost V 3 bases and J 4 bases; bases outside gene matches: 6. CDR3 size: 15 residues. The germline gives CDR1 SGHTA, CDR2 FQGNSA. CDR3 amino acids: CASSLDNRGPYGYTF. The DNA of the CDR3 is TGTGCCAGCAGCTTGGATAACAGGGGGCCCTATGGCTACACCTTC.

The V and J genes are TRBV3-1 and TRBJ2-2; the D gene is possibly TRBD1 (6 bases). The CDR3 extends over 15 amino acids. CDR1 and CDR2 from the germline V gene are LGHDT and YNNKEL (reference sequence). V was shortened by 4 bases and J by 4 bases, with 13 bases between the two germline ends. CDR3 region: CASSRPGVTTGELFF. In DNA, the CDR3 is TGTGCCAGCAGCCGCCCAGGGGTTACCACCGGGGAGCTGTTTTTT.

The chain carries TRBV7-9 and TRBJ1-2; D uncertain. V lost 5 bases, J lost 8 bases, and 12 bases lay in between. This CDR3 spans 12 amino acids. Germline V lookup: CDR1 SEHNR, CDR2 FQNEAQ (reference sequence). The CDR3 region has the DNA TGTGCCAGCAGCACCATCGCCTTGGGCTACACCTTC. It encodes CASSTIALGYTF.

The chain couples TRBV20-1 to TRBJ2-1; 8 nucleotides match TRBD2. The CDR3 runs to 15 residues. Germline CDR1 DFQATT, CDR2 SNEGSKA (reference sequence). J gave up 8 bases and V 0 bases, and 9 bases lay outside the gene matches. The CDR3 protein is CSARDQSGSSDEQFF. CDR3 sequence (DNA): TGCAGTGCTAGAGATCAAAGCGGGAGTAGTGATGAGCAGTTCTTC.

V is TRBV3-1 and J is TRBJ2-1, with TRBD2 matching over 13 bases. The CDR3 is made up of 18 amino acids. CDR1 LGHDT and CDR2 YNNKEL come from the germline V gene (reference sequence). With 0 bases clipped from V and 2 bases from J, the junction kept 4 bases outside the gene matches. Here the CDR3 DNA reads TGTGCCAGCAGCCAAGAGAGACTAGCGGGAGGCCCCTACAATGAGCAGTTCTTC. Translating it yields CASSQERLAGGPYNEQFF.

This chain connects TRBV12-3 or TRBV12-4 to TRBJ1-2; D gene uncertain. V lost 5 bases and J 6 bases, leaving 13 bases between the germline ends. The CDR3 contains 13 residues. DNA of the CDR3: TGTGCCAGCAGTCTAACAAAGCCCGATGGCTACACCTTC. Protein sequence: CASSLTKPDGYTF.

The chain carries TRBV27 and TRBJ2-7, with 9 bases matching TRBD1. This CDR3 region has 17 residues. The germline V gene encodes CDR1 MNHEY and CDR2 SMNVEV (reference sequence). Losses at the gene ends were 7 bases for V and 1 base for J; bases not matched to a gene: 14. CDR3 nucleotides: TGTGCCAGCAATGAGGGGACAGGGTCGGCCCGTTCCTACGAGCAGTACTTC. Its protein is CASNEGTGSARSYEQYF.

As to this clonotype: One junction end disagrees with the germline gene, perhaps due to a read error. J is TRBJ1-2 and V is TRBV29-1; D might be TRBD1 (5 bases). The CDR3 is made up of 10 amino acids. Germline V gene data show CDR1 as SQVTM and CDR2 as ANQGSEA. CDR3 coding DNA: TGTGGGACCGATTCCTATGGCTACACCTTC. It yields the protein CGTDSYGYTF.

The chain is built from TRBV3-1 and TRBJ1-1; D not certain. With 4 bases removed from V and 5 bases from J, the gap between germline ends came to 14 bases. This CDR3 has 14 residues. In germline, CDR1 is LGHDT, CDR2 YNNKEL (reference sequence). DNA of the CDR3: TGTGCCAGCAGCCCGACGTTTCCGGGTACTGAAGCTTTCTTT. Its translation: CASSPTFPGTEAFF.

The chain couples TRBV15 to TRBJ2-5; 7 bases are a match to TRBD1. This CDR3 has 15 residues. Germline V gene data show CDR1 as LNHNV and CDR2 as YYDKDF (reference sequence). The V gene end was trimmed by 3 bases and the J gene end by 4 bases; junction bases not matched to a gene: 8. CDR3 in amino acids: CATSRVGQSIETQYF. CDR3 nucleotides: TGTGCCACCAGCAGGGTGGGACAGTCGATAGAGACCCAGTACTTC.

V gene TRBV18 combines with J gene TRBJ2-3; TRBD2 is a possible D gene (6 bases). From germline, CDR1 is KGHSH and CDR2 LQKENI. V was pared by 4 bases and J by 4 bases, with 15 bases between. CDR3 length equals 15 residues. CDR3 protein: CASSLRDFNPDTQYF. The CDR3 bases are TGTGCCAGCTCACTTCGGGACTTCAATCCAGATACGCAGTATTTT.

The V gene is TRBV12-3 or TRBV12-4, the J gene TRBJ2-2; TRBD2 matches 7 bases. Trimming at V came to 1 base and at J to 6 bases, leaving 5 bases not matched to a gene. The CDR3 length is 15 residues. The CDR3 nucleotides are TGTGCCAGCAGTTTAGGGGCTAGCGGAGCCGGGGAGCTGTTTTTT. As protein: CASSLGASGAGELFF.

This chain connects TRBV5-1 to TRBJ2-3; D is possibly TRBD1 or TRBD2 (5 bases each). Germline assignment: CDR1 SGHRS and CDR2 YFSETQ. The V end was cut by 0 bases, the J end by 8 bases, with 13 bases between. The CDR3 has 14 residues. CDR3 amino acids: CASSLGGRTSTQYF. In nucleotides, the CDR3 is TGCGCCAGCAGCTTGGGGGGACGGACGAGTACGCAGTATTTT.

V usage is TRBV4-1 and J usage is TRBJ2-7, with a possible D match to TRBD1 (5 bases). With 2 bases removed from V and 3 bases from J, the gap between germline ends came to 17 bases. The CDR3 sequence is 16 residues long. The germline V gene has CDR1 MGHRA and CDR2 YSYEKL. Here the CDR3 DNA reads TGCGCCAGCAGCCAATCATGGTCAGGGAATTACTACGAGCAGTACTTC. Translation: CASSQSWSGNYYEQYF.

This rearrangement joins TRBV5-1 to TRBJ2-1, with D possibly being TRBD2 (6 bases). Germline CDR1 is SGHRS and CDR2 is YFSETQ. Trimming took 2 bases from V and 6 from J, leaving 9 bases between them. This CDR3 contains 13 residues. The CDR3 is CASSFLASNEQFF. The CDR3 bases are TGCGCCAGCAGCTTCCTAGCGTCCAATGAGCAGTTCTTC.

The chain recombines TRBV20-1 with TRBJ2-1; D possibly corresponds to TRBD2 (5 bases). Trimming removed 3 bases at V and 15 bases at J, with 15 bases between. CDR1 and CDR2 from the germline V gene are DFQATT and SNEGSKA (reference sequence). The CDR3 totals 11 residues. CDR3: CSARLASMGFF. For the CDR3, the DNA is TGCAGTGCTAGGTTGGCTAGCATGGGGTTCTTC.

The V gene is TRBV20-1, the J gene TRBJ1-1; 9 bases line up with TRBD1. The CDR3 consists of 12 residues. The germline V gene encodes CDR1 DFQATT and CDR2 SNEGSKA (reference sequence). J gave up 8 bases and V 6 bases, and 7 bases lay outside the gene matches. CDR3 loop: CSAGTGYEEAFF. Written as DNA, the CDR3 is TGCAGTGCGGGGACAGGGTATGAGGAAGCTTTCTTT.

The rearrangement joins TRBV12-3 or TRBV12-4 to TRBJ2-3, with 9 bases aligning to TRBD1. V shed 5 bases and J 2 bases; nucleotides not matched to a gene: 5. The CDR3 runs 15 residues. In nucleotides, the CDR3 is TGTGCCAGCAGTCCTACAGGGGGCCTCACAGATACGCAGTATTTT. This sequence encodes CASSPTGGLTDTQYF.

The chain carries TRBV20-1 and TRBJ1-5; D gene unclear. This CDR3 contains 14 residues. The germline CDR1 and CDR2 sequences are DFQATT and SNEGSKA (reference sequence). V was shortened by 3 bases and J by 7 bases, with 16 bases between the two germline ends. The CDR3, as DNA: TGCAGTGCTAGCGTAGGGATTTCGGTCCAGCCCCAGCATTTT. Translation gives CSASVGISVQPQHF.

V gene TRBV27 combines with J gene TRBJ2-1, with 10 bases matching TRBD2. The V gene's germline CDR1 is MNHEY and CDR2 SMNVEV (reference sequence). After removal of 2 bases from V and 7 bases from J, the junction contained 11 bases not matched to a gene. The CDR3 length is 17 residues. As DNA, the CDR3 is TGTGCCAGCAGTTTAGAGGCTAGCGGGAGTCTGCGTAATGAGCAGTTCTTC. Protein: CASSLEASGSLRNEQFF.

The genes are TRBV15 and TRBJ2-7; D unresolved. Germline assignment: CDR1 LNHNV and CDR2 YYDKDF (reference sequence). Trimming took off 4 bases at V and 5 bases at J, with 12 bases between the two ends. The CDR3 is 13 residues long. In nucleotides, the CDR3 is TGTGCCACCAGCACCCCAAATCGTGACGAGCAGTACTTC. As protein: CATSTPNRDEQYF.

The chain joins TRBV5-4 to TRBJ2-3; no firm D call. The CDR3 is made up of 14 amino acids. CDR1 and CDR2 (germline): SGHNT, YYREEE (reference sequence). Trimming removed 1 base at V and 2 bases at J, with 8 bases between. The CDR3 DNA reads as TGTGCCAGCAGCTTGAGGATTTCCACAGATACGCAGTATTTT. This codes for CASSLRISTDTQYF.

The chain is built from TRBV28 and TRBJ1-3; 7 nucleotides align to TRBD1. V dropped 2 bases and J dropped 0; count of bases not matched to a gene: 7. The germline V gene has CDR1 MDHEN and CDR2 SYDVKM. CDR3 length equals 17 residues. CDR3: CASSLPGQALSGNTIYF. The CDR3 coding sequence is TGTGCCAGCAGTTTACCCGGACAGGCGCTCTCTGGAAACACCATATATTTT.

CDR3 sequence (DNA): TGTGCCAGCAGTCCGTGGGTGTCATGGACTGAAGCTTTCTTT. This encodes CASSPWVSWTEAFF. The chain is built from TRBV12-3 or TRBV12-4 and TRBJ1-1; D is unclear. Trimming took off 5 bases at V and 5 bases at J, with 15 bases between the two ends. The CDR3 totals 14 residues.

The chain uses TRBV19 and TRBJ1-2, with 12 bases identical to TRBD1. V dropped 3 bases and J dropped 7; count of bases not matched to a gene: 12. The V gene's germline CDR1 is LNHDA and CDR2 SQIVND (reference sequence). The CDR3 has 17 residues. The CDR3 sequence is CASSIPGQGAKRGGYTF. CDR3 in DNA: TGTGCCAGTAGTATTCCGGGACAGGGGGCTAAGAGAGGTGGCTACACCTTC.

The V and J genes are TRBV28 and TRBJ1-5; 7 bases match TRBD1. V was clipped by 5 bases and J by 2 bases; unmatched bases: 18. Germline V gene data show CDR1 as MDHEN and CDR2 as SYDVKM. This CDR3 is 19 amino acids long. The CDR3 sequence: CASSDLSGRGGMGNQPQHF. The CDR3 bases are TGTGCCAGCAGTGACCTCTCCGGCAGGGGGGGAATGGGCAATCAGCCCCAGCATTTT.

The V call is TRBV2, the J call TRBJ2-4; perhaps TRBD1 as D (6 bases). The V gene's germline CDR1 is SNHLY and CDR2 FYNNEI. The germline V and J ends were trimmed by 7 bases and 10 bases, with 17 bases remaining between them. The CDR3 is 13 amino acids. The CDR3 coding sequence is TGTGCCAGCATGATACTAGTTAGGGGGATTCAGTACTTC. Its translation: CASMILVRGIQYF. Based on the CDR3 plus reference TRBV2 and TRBJ2-4, the full variable domain is EPEVTQTPSHQVTQMGQEVILRCVPISNHLYFYWYRQILGQKVEFLVSFYNNEISEKSEIFDDQFSVERPDGSNFTLKIRSTKLEDSAMYFCASMILVRGIQYFGAGTRLSVL.

The V gene is TRBV5-1, the J gene TRBJ2-7; weak D call: TRBD2 (5 bases). Germline V gene sequence: CDR1 SGHRS, CDR2 YFSETQ. V lost 0 bases and J 7 bases, leaving 8 bases between the germline ends. This CDR3 spans 12 amino acids. CDR3 in amino acids: CASSLGPGEQYF. The CDR3 DNA is TGCGCCAGCAGCTTGGGACCGGGGGAGCAGTACTTC. Together with reference TRBV5-1 and TRBJ2-7, the CDR3 gives the full variable domain: KAGVTQTPRYLIKTRGQQVTLSCSPISGHRSVSWYQQTPGQGLQFLFEYFSETQRNKGNFPGRFSGRQFSNSRSEMNVSTLELGDSALYLCASSLGPGEQYFGPGTRLTVT.